These 29 T cell receptor beta chains were all obtained from the same sample, sequenced in a study of T-cell memory formation after mild COVID-19. One entry per CDR3 protein results from TCRdb running MiXCR on the 5' RACE reads. The sample consists of about 110,000 distinct CDR3 sequences, 17% of them appearing once. Sequenced: PBMCs or a T cell subset sorted from them (not recorded which). Source of these receptors: an adult woman who had mild COVID-19 (a few samples of this study predate the infection). Cell type and time point are not known.

By proportion, this clonotype is medium-sized. J is TRBJ2-3 and V is TRBV7-9, with D unresolved. CDR3 length equals 15 residues. CDR1 and CDR2 from the germline V gene are SEHNR and FQNEAQ (reference sequence). The V and J ends lost 0 bases and 5 bases respectively, with 12 bases between them. The CDR3 DNA reads TGTGCCAGCAGCTTAGCGAGCGCTTTTGGAGATACGCAGTATTTT. Translation: CASSLASAFGDTQYF.

The chain is built from TRBV27 and TRBJ2-1; D is perhaps TRBD1 (5 bases). Germline CDR1 MNHEY, CDR2 SMNVEV (reference sequence). CDR3 length: 13 amino acids. With 4 bases removed from V and 7 bases from J, the gap between germline ends came to 11 bases. CDR3 in amino acids: CASSWGEWNEQFF. CDR3 nucleotide sequence: TGTGCCAGCAGTTGGGGCGAGTGGAATGAGCAGTTCTTC.

CDR3 nucleotide sequence: TGTGCCCGCTGGGACTCCAGTAACACCGGGGAGCTGTTTTTT. It translates to CARWDSSNTGELFF. J is TRBJ2-2 and V is TRBV30; a weak D match, TRBD2 (6 bases). Germline CDR1 and CDR2: GTSNPN and SVGIG (reference sequence). CDR3 length equals 14 residues. V lost 8 bases and J lost 2, with 15 bases in between.

This clonotype appeared a few times. The rearrangement links TRBV4-3 to TRBJ2-3; 9 bases fit TRBD2. The CDR3 length is 18 residues. Germline trimming cut 0 bases from V and 4 bases from J; bases unmatched to any gene: 11. Germline values: CDR1 LGHNA, CDR2 YSLEER. CDR3 in amino acids: CASSQDRGGAGGPDTQYF. The CDR3 DNA sequence: TGCGCCAGCAGCCAAGATCGAGGAGGAGCGGGAGGACCAGATACGCAGTATTTT.

The chain joins TRBV7-8 to TRBJ2-5; TRBD1 might be the D (6 bases). CDR1 and CDR2 from the germline V gene are SGHVS and FQNEAQ. V lost 7 bases, J lost 3 bases, and 15 bases lay in between. The CDR3 sequence is 14 residues long. The CDR3 DNA reads as TGTGCCAGCACCCAGGGGAACGGCGAAGAGACCCAGTACTTC. Its translation: CASTQGNGEETQYF.

V usage is TRBV6-1 and J usage is TRBJ1-2; the D gene is possibly TRBD1 (6 bases). The CDR3 extends over 13 amino acids. The V end was cut by 7 bases, the J end by 3 bases, with 12 bases between. Germline V lookup: CDR1 MNHNS, CDR2 SASEGT. The CDR3 reads CASTWGAYYGYTF. CDR3 DNA: TGTGCCAGCACGTGGGGGGCCTACTATGGCTACACCTTC.

The chain links TRBV5-1 to TRBJ2-6; D is ambiguous. The V gene's germline CDR1 is SGHRS and CDR2 YFSETQ. V dropped 0 bases and J dropped 4 bases, with 14 bases sitting between them. The length of the CDR3 is 17 residues. The DNA of the CDR3 is TGCGCCAGCAGCTTGGAAGCCGCGATTGTGGGGGCCAACGTCCTGACTTTC. It specifies CASSLEAAIVGANVLTF.

V gene TRBV27 combines with J gene TRBJ2-1, with 10 nucleotides matching TRBD2. The germline gives CDR1 MNHEY, CDR2 SMNVEV (reference sequence). V dropped 5 bases and J dropped 4; count of bases not matched to a gene: 5. The CDR3 is 15 amino acids. In nucleotides, the CDR3 is TGTGCCAGCAGTCCCGGGACTAGCGTGTACAATGAGCAGTTCTTC. Amino acids: CASSPGTSVYNEQFF.

The sample holds a few counts of this clonotype. The CDR3 sequence: CSVQRDGHYNEQFF. The CDR3 DNA reads TGCAGCGTCCAACGGGACGGCCACTACAATGAGCAGTTCTTC. The V and J genes are TRBV29-1 and TRBJ2-1; D may match TRBD1 or TRBD2 (5 bases each). This CDR3 has 14 amino acids. Germline V gene sequence: CDR1 SQVTM, CDR2 ANQGSEA. Trimming left V 6 bases short and J 3 bases short, with 15 bases between.

This clonotype appeared a few times. The J gene is TRBJ2-7, the V gene TRBV7-2; tentative D call: TRBD2 (5 bases). Trimming stripped 5 bases from V and 2 bases from J, with 10 bases between. This CDR3 has 13 amino acids. Per germline, CDR1 SGHTA and CDR2 FQGNSA. The CDR3 bases are TGTGCCAGCAGCCGCCCGGAGGCCTACGAGCAGTACTTC. The encoded protein is CASSRPEAYEQYF. Full variable domain (outside the CDR3, taken from reference TRBV7-2 and TRBJ2-7): GAGVSQSPSNKVTEKGKDVELRCDPISGHTALYWYRQSLGQGLEFLIYFQGNSAPDKSGLPSDRFSAERTGGSVSTLTIQRTQQEDSAVYLCASSRPEAYEQYFGPGTRLTVT.

The table lists this clonotype with many counts. The chain couples TRBV29-1 to TRBJ2-7; maybe TRBD2 (5 bases). The CDR3 length is 14 residues. Germline V lookup: CDR1 SQVTM, CDR2 ANQGSEA. Deletions cut 0 bases from V and 7 bases from J, with 16 bases between. Written as DNA, the CDR3 is TGCAGCGTTGAAGATCGGGGAAAAAGACCAGAGCAGTACTTC. This encodes CSVEDRGKRPEQYF.

This clonotype was seen a few times. This chain connects TRBV7-6 to TRBJ2-3; 14 nucleotides line up with TRBD2. Germline V lookup: CDR1 SGHVS, CDR2 FNYEAQ. The junction had 10 bases not matched to a gene; V was cut back by 6 bases and J by 5 bases. The CDR3 runs 17 residues. CDR3 sequence reads: CASSHGTSGSLGDTQYF. In nucleotides, the CDR3 is TGTGCCAGCAGTCACGGGACTAGCGGGAGTCTAGGAGATACGCAGTATTTT.

The table lists this clonotype with a few counts. V and J are TRBV29-1 and TRBJ2-2; D remains ambiguous. CDR1 is SQVTM and CDR2 is ANQGSEA in the germline V gene. The CDR3 has 15 amino acids. V lost 2 bases, J lost 0 bases, and 10 bases lay in between. The CDR3 DNA follows: TGCAGCGTTGAAAAAGGGAACACGAACACCGGGGAGCTGTTTTTT. Protein product: CSVEKGNTNTGELFF.

CDR3 DNA: TGTGCCAGCATTGGTGCGATGAATGAGCAGTTCTTC. Translated: CASIGAMNEQFF. The chain combines TRBV2 with TRBJ2-1; D uncertain. V lost 7 bases and J 7 bases, leaving 11 bases between the germline ends. The germline CDR1 and CDR2 sequences are SNHLY and FYNNEI. This CDR3 has 12 residues.

This clonotype showed up just a few times. The chain has TRBV2 and TRBJ2-7, with D perhaps TRBD2 (5 bases). Between the trimmed V and J ends, which lost 8 bases and 4 bases, there was a span of 15 bases. Germline CDR1 SNHLY, CDR2 FYNNEI. The CDR3 has 13 amino acids. The CDR3 DNA reads TGTGCCAGCCTTCTAGCATTAGGTTACGAGCAGTACTTC. This sequence encodes CASLLALGYEQYF.

A few counts support this clonotype. V gene TRBV6-1 combines with J gene TRBJ1-4; tentative D call: TRBD1 (5 bases). The CDR3 contains 14 residues. Trimming cost V 3 bases and J 8 bases, with 13 bases left between them. Germline V gene lookup returns CDR1 MNHNS and CDR2 SASEGT. CDR3 region: CASSDWGVKEKLFF. The CDR3 DNA reads TGTGCCAGCAGTGACTGGGGGGTGAAAGAAAAACTGTTTTTT.

The chain joins TRBV15 to TRBJ2-2; D gene ambiguous. The CDR3 length is 15 residues. Trimming pared 5 bases from V and 1 base from J, leaving 11 bases between. CDR1 LNHNV and CDR2 YYDKDF come from the germline V gene (reference sequence). The CDR3 sequence: CATSGRWGNTGELFF. The DNA for the CDR3 is TGTGCCACCAGCGGGCGGTGGGGGAACACCGGGGAGCTGTTTTTT.

The CDR3 DNA follows: TGCGCCAGCAGCCACAAGACGTCAGACTACGAGCAGTACTTC. This gives the protein CASSHKTSDYEQYF. V usage is TRBV4-1 and J usage is TRBJ2-7; no firm D call. Trimming took 3 bases from V and 3 from J, leaving 12 bases between them. CDR1 is MGHRA and CDR2 is YSYEKL in the germline V gene. The CDR3 runs 14 residues.

This clonotype has more than one count but fewer than ten. The chain recombines TRBV12-3 or TRBV12-4 with TRBJ2-7; D not resolved. The CDR3 sequence is 13 residues long. Trimming stripped 3 bases from V and 0 bases from J, with 6 bases between. The CDR3 DNA sequence: TGTGCCAGCAGTTTGCCCAACTCCTACGAGCAGTACTTC. Its protein is CASSLPNSYEQYF.

This clonotype was seen only a few times. The V call is TRBV4-2, the J call TRBJ2-7; D is perhaps TRBD1 or TRBD2 (5 bases each). The CDR3 runs to 16 residues. The ends were cut back, 3 bases at V and 4 bases at J, with 19 bases in the middle. Germline V gene data show CDR1 as LGHNA and CDR2 as YNFKEQ. As DNA, the CDR3 is TGTGCCAGCAGCCACGCAGGGTCTCGGGGATCTTACGAGCAGTACTTC. Protein sequence: CASSHAGSRGSYEQYF.

This clonotype was observed a handful of times. The chain couples TRBV9 to TRBJ2-1; 10 positions agree with TRBD2. The germline CDR1 and CDR2 sequences are SGDLS and YYNGEE. The CDR3 sequence is 15 residues long. V dropped 3 bases and J dropped 6; count of bases not matched to a gene: 6. CDR3 DNA: TGTGCCAGCAGCGATGCGGGACTAGCGTCCAATGAGCAGTTCTTC. Translating it yields CASSDAGLASNEQFF.

The chain links TRBV5-6 to TRBJ2-7; tentatively, D is TRBD2 (6 bases). The CDR3 consists of 13 residues. Germline V gene lookup returns CDR1 SGHDT and CDR2 YYEEEE. V was pared by 3 bases and J by 1 base, with 8 bases between. CDR3 sequence: CASSWEDSYEQYF. In nucleotides, the CDR3 is TGTGCCAGCAGCTGGGAGGATTCCTACGAGCAGTACTTC.

The chain combines TRBV5-1 with TRBJ1-1, with TRBD1 as a possible D gene (5 bases). This CDR3 is 15 amino acids long. Per germline, CDR1 SGHRS and CDR2 YFSETQ. V lost 4 bases and J 5 bases, leaving 18 bases between the germline ends. The DNA for the CDR3 is TGCGCCAGCAGCGTCCGGGACCCTAAGGAGACTGAAGCTTTCTTT. This gives the protein CASSVRDPKETEAFF.

This chain links TRBV5-1 with TRBJ2-5; 8 bases are a match to TRBD2. Germline V CDR1 and CDR2: SGHRS, YFSETQ. The CDR3 loop spans 15 amino acids. Trimming cost V 6 bases and J 5 bases; bases outside gene matches: 12. The CDR3 here is CASKRAGAYPETQYF. As DNA, the CDR3 is TGCGCCAGCAAAAGAGCGGGGGCTTACCCCGAGACCCAGTACTTC.

The J gene is TRBJ1-3, the V gene TRBV6-5; D gene ambiguous. Germline V CDR1 and CDR2: MNHEY, SVGAGI. The CDR3 loop spans 15 amino acids. Between the trimmed V and J ends, which lost 3 bases and 2 bases, there was a span of 11 bases. The CDR3 loop is CASSYSGSTGNTIYF. The CDR3 coding sequence is TGTGCCAGCAGTTATTCGGGTTCCACTGGAAACACCATATATTTT.

V is TRBV20-1 and J is TRBJ2-7; D is perhaps TRBD2 (5 bases). Trimming took 6 bases from V and 0 from J, leaving 9 bases between them. The germline V gene encodes CDR1 DFQATT and CDR2 SNEGSKA (reference sequence). The CDR3 sequence is 12 residues long. The CDR3 nucleotides read TGCAGTGCACCCGGGGACTCCTACGAGCAGTACTTC. Translating gives CSAPGDSYEQYF.

This clonotype was counted at least ten times. This chain uses TRBV6-6 with TRBJ2-2, with 14 bases that match TRBD2. Losses at the gene ends were 6 bases for V and 7 bases for J; bases not matched to a gene: 13. The germline V gene has CDR1 MNHNY and CDR2 SVGAGI (reference sequence). CDR3 length: 18 residues. The CDR3 is CASRVAGTSGRGDGELFF. The CDR3 DNA sequence: TGTGCCAGCAGGGTAGCCGGGACTAGCGGGAGAGGGGACGGGGAGCTGTTTTTT.

This clonotype has only a few counts. This rearrangement joins TRBV5-6 to TRBJ2-7, with unresolved D. Germline V CDR1 and CDR2: SGHDT, YYEEEE. The CDR3 covers 16 residues. Trimming removed 4 bases at V and 4 bases at J, with 21 bases between. Here the CDR3 DNA reads TGTGCCAGCAGCCTCGCCGAGCCGAGCGCCTTTTACGAGCAGTACTTC. This encodes CASSLAEPSAFYEQYF.

This clonotype was seen a few times. The J gene is TRBJ1-5, the V gene TRBV6-5; no definite D call. The CDR3 runs 13 residues. V shed 6 bases and J shed 5 bases, with 11 bases lying between them. Germline lookup yields CDR1 MNHEY and CDR2 SVGAGI. The DNA for the CDR3 is TGTGCCAGCAGCCCCACAACGTATCAGCCCCAGCATTTT. Translating gives CASSPTTYQPQHF.